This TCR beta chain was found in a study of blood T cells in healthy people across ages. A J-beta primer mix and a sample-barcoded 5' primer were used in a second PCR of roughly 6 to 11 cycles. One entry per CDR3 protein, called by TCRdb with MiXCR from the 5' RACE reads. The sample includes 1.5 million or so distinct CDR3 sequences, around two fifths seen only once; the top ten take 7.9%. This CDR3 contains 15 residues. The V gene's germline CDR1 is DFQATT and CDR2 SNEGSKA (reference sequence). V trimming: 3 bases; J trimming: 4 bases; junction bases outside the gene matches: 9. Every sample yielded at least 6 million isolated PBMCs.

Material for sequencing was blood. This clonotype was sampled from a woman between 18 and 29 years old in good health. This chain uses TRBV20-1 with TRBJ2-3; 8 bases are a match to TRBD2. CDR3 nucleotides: TGCAGTGCTAGGTGGCTAGCGGGTTCTGCAGATACGCAGTATTTT. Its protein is CSARWLAGSADTQYF.